The clone carrying this T cell receptor beta chain turned up a few times. Antigen: not known. No progression to ophthalmopathy during 18 months of follow-up defined stable disease. Researchers barred patients who had uncontrolled infection, other autoimmune disease, pregnancy or lactation. Thyroid ultrasound and orbital computed tomography, with clinical symptoms and serum thyroxine and TRAb, informed diagnoses. The data were obtained in a study of T cells in Graves' hyperthyroidism and ophthalmopathy. Study-wide points: Most thyroid clonotypes that were expanded above 0.001 also turned up in blood.

Germline V lookup: CDR1 KGHSH, CDR2 LQKENI. This CDR3 spans 12 amino acids. Between the trimmed V and J ends, which lost 0 bases and 12 bases, there was a span of 9 bases. TCR beta CDR3 region amplification was performed from RNA transcripts. A first-round RT-PCR of the TCR CDR3 used the HTBI primer set. MiXCR was run by TCRdb on the multiplex PCR reads, yielding one entry per CDR3 protein. This sample yields about 700,000 distinct CDR3 sequences, of which 14% are seen a single time; 9.5% to 13% belongs to the top ten. The chain carries TRBV18 and TRBJ2-1, with unresolved D. Specimen: blood. This clonotype was obtained from a woman aged 18-29 years with Graves' hyperthyroidism. The CDR3 sequence: CASSPPQRLQFF. In DNA form, the CDR3 reads TGTGCCAGCTCACCACCCCAGCGTTTGCAGTTCTTC.